These 27 T cell receptor beta chains originate from one sample sequenced in a study of siplizumab effects on memory and regulatory T cells (dated by TCRdb to the late 2010s). Library creation used the immunoSEQ multiplex PCR assay. TCRdb provides this immuneACCESS table in a form limited to in-frame rearrangements. Some clones are lacking; in checked studies, under half of them reflect an unresolved V gene, and why the rest are absent is not known. For this sample there are tens of thousands of clones; over 85% appear just once. Roughly two fifths of the sample goes to the ten largest clones. Sequencing used CD8+ T cells sorted from blood. The receptor source for this set is a human donor in good health.

The chain has TRBV29-1 and TRBJ2-7, with TRBD1 as a possible D gene (6 bases). CDR1 and CDR2 (germline): SQVTM, ANQGSEA. V gave up 7 bases and J gave up 6 bases, with 22 bases separating them. The CDR3 length is 14 residues. The CDR3 sequence: CSAESGTPVREQYF. Written as DNA, the CDR3 is TGCAGCGCCGAGTCCGGGACACCTGTTCGCGAGCAGTACTTC.

The chain carries TRBV7-9 and TRBJ2-5; D unclear. The CDR3 runs 16 residues. Trimming shortened V by 1 base and J by 1 base, and 13 bases separated the two germline ends. Germline CDR1 SEHNR, CDR2 FQNEAQ (reference sequence). DNA for the CDR3: TGTGCCAGCAGCTTAGACCACCCTACAATCCAAGAGACCCAGTACTTC. Its protein product is CASSLDHPTIQETQYF.

The chain employs TRBV28 and TRBJ1-6, with D maybe TRBD1 (5 bases). The V end was cut by 6 bases, the J end by 6 bases, with 15 bases between. CDR1 and CDR2 from the germline V gene are MDHEN and SYDVKM. The CDR3 is 15 amino acids. The CDR3 coding sequence is TGTGCCAGCAGCCCCTGGGGACCTATTAATTCACCCCTCCACTTT. This encodes CASSPWGPINSPLHF.

A few counts support this clone. The chain joins TRBV6-1 to TRBJ1-2; D remains unclear. The CDR3 extends over 15 amino acids. Germline-derived CDR1 and CDR2 are MNHNS and SASEGT. The V gene lost 0 bases and the J gene lost 2 bases, with 10 bases spanning the gap. CDR3 residues: CASSEAIASNYGYTF. CDR3 sequence (DNA): TGTGCCAGCAGTGAAGCGATAGCGTCCAACTATGGCTACACCTTC.

The chain uses TRBV9 and TRBJ1-1; the D is unclear. V was trimmed by 0 bases and J by 1 base, leaving 10 bases between them. Per germline, CDR1 SGDLS and CDR2 YYNGEE. The CDR3 is 15 amino acids. DNA of the CDR3: TGTGCCAGCAGCGTAGTAGGAGCTCAGAACACTGAAGCTTTCTTT. It encodes CASSVVGAQNTEAFF.

This clone was seen only a few times. The chain couples TRBV2 to TRBJ1-5, with TRBD1 as a possible D gene (6 bases). Germline CDR1 and CDR2: SNHLY and FYNNEI. V was trimmed by 6 bases and J by 1 base, leaving 13 bases between them. The CDR3 spans 15 residues. The DNA for the CDR3 is TGTGCCAGCAGCGAGGACAGAGCGAGCAATCAGCCCCAGCATTTT. Protein sequence: CASSEDRASNQPQHF. Filled out from reference TRBV2 and TRBJ1-5, the complete variable domain reads EPEVTQTPSHQVTQMGQEVILRCVPISNHLYFYWYRQILGQKVEFLVSFYNNEISEKSEIFDDQFSVERPDGSNFTLKIRSTKLEDSAMYFCASSEDRASNQPQHFGDGTRLSIL.

This rearrangement joins TRBV5-5 to TRBJ2-2, with D unclear. This CDR3 is built from 13 residues. From germline, CDR1 is SGHKS and CDR2 YYEKEE (reference sequence). Trimming stripped 0 bases from V and 4 bases from J, with 4 bases between. CDR3 in amino acids: CASSLEVTGELFF. The CDR3, as DNA: TGTGCCAGCAGCTTGGAGGTCACCGGGGAGCTGTTTTTT.

This clone was observed a few times. The chain combines TRBV30 with TRBJ1-1; 7 bases are shared with TRBD1. In germline, CDR1 is GTSNPN, CDR2 SVGIG (reference sequence). The CDR3 totals 11 residues. The V segment lost 5 bases and the J segment 7 bases; nucleotides outside the gene matches: 4. Here the CDR3 DNA reads TGTGCCTGGGGACAGGCAGGTGAAGCTTTCTTT. The encoded protein is CAWGQAGEAFF.

The rearrangement joins TRBV7-8 to TRBJ2-7, with TRBD1 matching over 9 bases. The J segment lost 8 bases and the V segment lost 1 base, leaving 6 bases of the junction unmatched. CDR1 is SGHVS and CDR2 is FQNEAQ in the germline V gene. CDR3 length: 14 residues. DNA for the CDR3: TGTGCCAGCAGCTTAGGGGACAGGGTACGAAAGCAGTACTTC. This sequence encodes CASSLGDRVRKQYF.

The V and J genes are TRBV9 and TRBJ2-3, with 10 bases that match TRBD1. The CDR3 is 15 amino acids. The junction had 6 bases not matched to a gene; V was cut back by 3 bases and J by 5 bases. Looked up from germline, CDR1 is SGDLS and CDR2 is YYNGEE. CDR3 sequence: CASSAGQGEGDTQYF. Written as DNA, the CDR3 is TGTGCCAGCAGCGCCGGACAGGGGGAAGGAGATACGCAGTATTTT.

The rearrangement uses TRBV30 and TRBJ2-7; TRBD2 matches 14 bases. V was clipped by 3 bases and J by 6 bases; unmatched bases: 7. The CDR3 is made up of 15 amino acids. Germline V gene lookup returns CDR1 GTSNPN and CDR2 SVGIG (reference sequence). CDR3 coding DNA: TGTGCCTGGAGCCCGGGACTAGCGGGAGAGTCCGAGCAGTACTTC. It is translated as CAWSPGLAGESEQYF.

This clone occurred many times. This rearrangement joins TRBV9 to TRBJ1-6; unclear D gene. Germline CDR1 SGDLS, CDR2 YYNGEE. Trimming took 4 bases from V and 6 from J, leaving 5 bases between them. The CDR3 is 12 residues long. The CDR3 region is CASSPSNSPLHF. For the CDR3, the DNA is TGTGCCAGCAGCCCAAGTAATTCACCCCTCCACTTT.

CDR3: CAISGSRSYEQYF. The CDR3 DNA reads as TGTGCCATCAGCGGGAGTAGGTCCTACGAGCAGTACTTC. The chain links TRBV2 to TRBJ2-7, with 8 bases matching TRBD2. Germline V gene lookup returns CDR1 SNHLY and CDR2 FYNNEI. J was trimmed by 1 base and V by 10 bases; bases with no gene match: 6. The CDR3 runs to 13 residues.

V is TRBV6-5 and J is TRBJ1-5, with unresolved D. Germline CDR1 reads MNHEY; CDR2 reads SVGAGI. The CDR3 has 15 amino acids. V lost 4 bases, J lost 0 bases, and 10 bases lay in between. CDR3 nucleotide sequence: TGTGCCAGCAGTTGGACGGCGGATAGCAATCAGCCCCAGCATTTT. Protein product: CASSWTADSNQPQHF.

This clone has only one observation. V gene TRBV2 combines with J gene TRBJ2-1; 9 bases line up with TRBD2. V was pared by 6 bases and J by 4 bases, with 7 bases of the junction left unmatched. CDR3 length: 15 amino acids. Germline CDR1 and CDR2: SNHLY and FYNNEI. For the CDR3, the DNA is TGTGCCAGCAGAGCCGGGACTAGCCCGTACAATGAGCAGTTCTTC. Translated: CASRAGTSPYNEQFF.

This chain uses TRBV4-3 with TRBJ2-5, with 8 bases matching TRBD2. The CDR3 has 19 amino acids. V shed 0 bases, J shed 5 bases, and the junction held 17 bases outside the gene matches. Germline V gene data show CDR1 as LGHNA and CDR2 as YSLEER. The CDR3 sequence is CASSQDPATSVGDGETQYF. As DNA, the CDR3 is TGCGCCAGCAGCCAAGATCCTGCGACTAGCGTCGGGGATGGGGAGACCCAGTACTTC.

The genes are TRBV28 and TRBJ1-1; 8 nucleotides align to TRBD1. Germline V gives CDR1 MDHEN, CDR2 SYDVKM. V trimming: 2 bases; J trimming: 4 bases; junction bases outside the gene matches: 3. There are 14 residues in the CDR3. CDR3: CASSLPGQATEAFF. CDR3 nucleotides: TGTGCCAGCAGTTTACCGGGACAGGCCACTGAAGCTTTCTTT.

The rearrangement joins TRBV29-1 to TRBJ2-7, with D maybe TRBD1 (6 bases). The germline V gene has CDR1 SQVTM and CDR2 ANQGSEA. V shed 3 bases and J shed 3 bases, with 9 bases lying between them. The CDR3 contains 12 residues. DNA for the CDR3: TGCAGCGTTGAGGGACACAACTACGAGCAGTACTTC. It codes for CSVEGHNYEQYF.

CDR3 nucleotide sequence: TGTGCCAGCAGCCCGAGGGGCACCGGGGAGCTGTTTTTT. It specifies CASSPRGTGELFF. The chain uses TRBV14 and TRBJ2-2; D is perhaps TRBD1 or TRBD2 (5 bases each). V gave up 4 bases and J gave up 4 bases, with 7 bases separating them. This CDR3 has 13 amino acids. Per germline, CDR1 SGHDN and CDR2 FVKESK.

The rearrangement links TRBV5-4 to TRBJ2-1; 9 bases map to TRBD1. The CDR3 covers 16 residues. After removal of 4 bases from V and 3 bases from J, the junction contained 8 bases not matched to a gene. Germline V gene data show CDR1 as SGHNT and CDR2 as YYREEE (reference sequence). The CDR3 here is CASSPPGQGYYNEQFF. The CDR3 region has the DNA TGTGCCAGCAGCCCTCCGGGACAGGGCTACTACAATGAGCAGTTCTTC.

The chain is built from TRBV5-6 and TRBJ2-5; maybe TRBD2 (5 bases). The V and J ends lost 4 bases and 1 base respectively, with 8 bases between them. The CDR3 runs 13 residues. Germline values: CDR1 SGHDT, CDR2 YYEEEE. The CDR3 sequence is CASSASGQETQYF. The CDR3 DNA follows: TGTGCCAGCAGCGCGAGCGGCCAAGAGACCCAGTACTTC.

As to this clone: Germline is not matched at one junction end, which may reflect a read error. This chain joins TRBV4-3 and TRBJ1-1; 8 bases align to TRBD1. Germline CDR1 and CDR2: LGHNA and YSLEER. The CDR3 has 17 residues. CDR3 loop: CASGQERAGTGYTEAFF. CDR3 sequence (DNA): TGCGCCAGCGGCCAAGAGAGGGCCGGGACAGGCTACACTGAAGCTTTCTTT.

The V call is TRBV27, the J call TRBJ2-1; maybe TRBD2 (5 bases). Trimming pared 5 bases from V and 2 bases from J, leaving 13 bases between. CDR3 length: 15 residues. The V gene's germline CDR1 is MNHEY and CDR2 SMNVEV (reference sequence). CDR3 DNA sequence: TGTGCCAGCAGTCACGGGGAGACACCCTACAATGAGCAGTTCTTC. It encodes CASSHGETPYNEQFF.

In this sample, this clone turned up once. CDR3 in DNA: TGTGCCAGCAGTGAAACAGGTTCCTACGAGCAGTACTTC. Residues: CASSETGSYEQYF. The genes are TRBV6-1 and TRBJ2-7; maybe TRBD1 (5 bases). The CDR3 loop spans 13 amino acids. Germline V gene data show CDR1 as MNHNS and CDR2 as SASEGT. V was clipped by 2 bases and J by 1 base, with 6 bases between them.

This rearrangement joins TRBV25-1 to TRBJ1-2; possible D gene TRBD1, 6 bases. The germline V gene encodes CDR1 MGHDK and CDR2 SYGVNS. Trimming removed 8 bases from V and 8 bases from J, with 15 bases in between. CDR3 length: 12 amino acids. The DNA of the CDR3 is TGTGCCAGCGCGGACAGCCGCCGCGGCTACACCTTC. This sequence encodes CASADSRRGYTF.

The sample holds a few counts of this clone. The chain carries TRBV19 and TRBJ2-7; D uncertain. Trimming cost V 3 bases and J 2 bases, with 14 bases left between them. The CDR3 covers 15 residues. Germline V lookup: CDR1 LNHDA, CDR2 SQIVND (reference sequence). The CDR3 DNA follows: TGTGCCAGTAGTATGCAAGAGGATTCTACCTACGAGCAGTACTTC. This sequence encodes CASSMQEDSTYEQYF.

The sample holds one count of this clone. The chain's CDR3 is CASSPSRGRISEQYF. Written as DNA, the CDR3 is TGTGCCAGCAGCCCAAGCCGGGGGCGGATAAGCGAGCAGTACTTC. The gene calls are TRBV7-9 and TRBJ2-7; D is tentatively TRBD1 or TRBD2 (6 bases each). The V end was cut by 5 bases, the J end by 6 bases, with 20 bases between. There are 15 residues in the CDR3. Germline loops: CDR1 SEHNR, CDR2 FQNEAQ (reference sequence).